This T cell receptor (beta chain) was documented in a study of type 1 regulatory T cells. TCRdb re-called the reads through MiXCR, storing one row per CDR3 protein. Among just under 65,000 distinct CDR3 sequences listed, roughly half were seen once. The CDR3 has 13 residues. Trimming left V 7 bases short and J 4 bases short, with 12 bases between. Details on this clonotype: Its antigen is still unknown.

The J gene is TRBJ2-3, the V gene TRBV12-3 or TRBV12-4, with D unresolved. The sequenced sample was cultured non-Tr1 T cells, either the whole culture or a sorted T cell fraction (not recorded which). This sequence was found in a human donor in good health. The CDR3 DNA sequence: TGTGCCAGCAATAGAGCGCAGGCAGATACGCAGTATTTT. Its translation: CASNRAQADTQYF.